The 9 T cell receptor beta chains given below trace back to one sample, sequenced in a study of cytomegalovirus exposure and HLA in healthy donors. Primers: 60 Vbeta forward and 13 Jbeta reverse. The repertoire was sequenced with immunoSEQ multiplex PCR; TCRdb's copy has only in-frame clones and lacks some. The profile shows approximately 210,000 clones, approximately 85% of them singletons. The sequencing sample was made of PBMCs. These receptors came from a girl under 18 in good health and CMV-seropositive.

The genes are TRBV5-4 and TRBJ2-5; D remains unclear. The V and J ends lost 1 base and 3 bases respectively, with 10 bases between them. This CDR3 has 14 amino acids. CDR1 is SGHNT, CDR2 YYREEE, per germline (reference sequence). CDR3 DNA sequence: TGTGCCAGCAGCTTGTGGTCAGTTGAAGAGACCCAGTACTTC. The encoded protein is CASSLWSVEETQYF.

The V gene is TRBV7-9, the J gene TRBJ2-2; 15 positions match TRBD2. Germline V gives CDR1 SEHNR, CDR2 FQNEAQ (reference sequence). This CDR3 comprises 16 residues. V lost 5 bases and J lost 5; bases outside the gene matches: 3. CDR3 sequence: CASSPGTSGGTGELFF. CDR3 DNA sequence: TGTGCCAGCAGCCCCGGGACTAGCGGGGGGACCGGGGAGCTGTTTTTT.

The chain is built from TRBV5-4 and TRBJ2-3; tentative D call: TRBD2 (7 bases). The CDR3 is made up of 18 amino acids. V was clipped by 3 bases and J by 2 bases, with 22 bases between them. The V gene's germline CDR1 is SGHNT and CDR2 YYREEE (reference sequence). CDR3 residues: CASSSKGGRGETTDTQYF. CDR3 DNA: TGTGCCAGCAGCTCAAAGGGGGGTCGGGGGGAAACCACAGATACGCAGTATTTT.

The chain joins TRBV27 to TRBJ2-6, with D unresolved. Trimming pared 6 bases from V and 4 bases from J, leaving 7 bases between. CDR3 length: 13 residues. Germline-derived CDR1 and CDR2 are MNHEY and SMNVEV (reference sequence). DNA for the CDR3: TGTGCCAGCAGCGTTCCCGGGGCCAACGTCCTGACTTTC. It codes for CASSVPGANVLTF. Combining the CDR3 with reference TRBV27 and TRBJ2-6 gives the whole variable domain EAQVTQNPRYLITVTGKKLTVTCSQNMNHEYMSWYRQDPGLGLRQIYYSMNVEVTDKGDVPEGYKVSRKEKRNFPLILESPSPNQTSLYFCASSVPGANVLTFGAGSRLTVL.

V usage is TRBV6-5 and J usage is TRBJ1-5; TRBD1 matches at 7 bases. Trimming removed 6 bases from V and 6 bases from J; junction bases left unmatched: 11. Per germline, CDR1 MNHEY and CDR2 SVGAGI. CDR3 length equals 15 residues. Written as DNA, the CDR3 is TGTGCCAGCAGCCGACAGGGCGTCGTGGGTCAGCCCCAGCATTTT. Translation gives CASSRQGVVGQPQHF.

The chain couples TRBV5-1 to TRBJ2-7; D may be TRBD2 (6 bases). The V end was cut by 6 bases, the J end by 0 bases, with 13 bases between. The germline CDR1 and CDR2 sequences are SGHRS and YFSETQ. CDR3 size: 14 residues. The CDR3 DNA sequence: TGCGCCAGCAATTGGGGGGTCAACTCCTACGAGCAGTACTTC. This translates into CASNWGVNSYEQYF.

V and J are TRBV6-1 and TRBJ1-5; 9 bases map to TRBD1. J lost 0 bases, V lost 3 bases, and 3 bases had no gene match. Per germline, CDR1 MNHNS and CDR2 SASEGT. CDR3 length: 16 residues. The CDR3 nucleotides read TGTGCCAGCAGTGACGGGACAGGGTATAGCAATCAGCCCCAGCATTTT. Translating it yields CASSDGTGYSNQPQHF.

This clone was observed once. The genes are TRBV29-1 and TRBJ2-3, with D possibly being TRBD2 (6 bases). The CDR3 totals 15 residues. V was cut by 1 base and J by 4 bases, with 15 bases left in between. Germline V CDR1 and CDR2: SQVTM, ANQGSEA. CDR3 sequence: CSVEGGEREPDTQYF. DNA for the CDR3: TGCAGCGTTGAAGGGGGGGAGAGGGAACCAGATACGCAGTATTTT.

The rearrangement uses TRBV18 and TRBJ1-2; D remains ambiguous. Germline assignment: CDR1 KGHSH and CDR2 LQKENI. V gave up 3 bases and J gave up 8 bases, with 13 bases separating them. CDR3 length: 13 residues. CDR3 region: CASSPARAGGYTF. CDR3 bases: TGTGCCAGCTCACCTGCTCGAGCGGGAGGCTACACCTTC.